By its share, the clone carrying this T cell receptor beta chain is medium-sized. Antigen specificity is unknown. TCRdb fed the reads into MiXCR, producing one record per CDR3 protein. Counted here are 200,000 to 300,000 distinct CDR3 sequences, around 9% occurring once; the ten biggest clones make up around 16%. Germline V gives CDR1 SGHTA, CDR2 FQGNSA. Trimming removed 0 bases at V and 3 bases at J, with 8 bases between. The CDR3 runs to 14 residues. The data derive from a study of T cell repertoires in cytomegalovirus infection. Findings and limits, study-wide: There were HLA-C-restricted CMV-specific TCR beta clonotypes dominating the ex vivo response.

The TCR originated in a human donor in good health (CMV status not recorded). Some clones in this sample may be carry-over from other donors' samples. The rearrangement joins TRBV7-2 to TRBJ1-1, with D uncertain. Sequencing was done on a sample of PBMCs. CDR3 sequence (DNA): TGTGCCAGCAGCTTAGCCCACCTCGACACTGAAGCTTTCTTT. It is translated as CASSLAHLDTEAFF.